This is a list of T cell receptor beta chains from one sample in a study of T cells in Graves' hyperthyroidism and ophthalmopathy. From the multiplex PCR reads, TCRdb called clonotypes with MiXCR, one entry per CDR3 protein. This table holds about 700,000 distinct CDR3 sequences, 14% found once. The sample comprised blood. Receptors were obtained from a woman under 30 with Graves' hyperthyroidism. The CDR3 runs from the conserved cysteine through the conserved F or W. Fields, in order: D gene, clone size, J gene, V gene, CDR3 protein, CDR3 DNA. A D gene is named only where the DNA matches it firmly. The size entry is marked missing in some rows and otherwise reads once, few, many or a size class.

>TRBD1|many|TRBJ1-2|TRBV2
CASRTGTANYGYTF
TGTGCCAGCAGGACCGGGACAGCTAACTATGGCTACACCTTC
>TRBD1|many|TRBJ2-1|TRBV6-1
CASSFRQGRFNEQFF
TGTGCCAGCAGTTTCCGACAGGGGCGGTTTAATGAGCAGTTCTTC
>.|many|TRBJ2-1|TRBV5-1
CASSLVSGSYNEQFF
TGCGCCAGCAGCTTGGTTTCGGGGTCCTACAATGAGCAGTTCTTC
>.|many|TRBJ1-1|TRBV6-1
CASSERSLTEAFF
TGTGCCAGCAGTGAACGTAGCCTCACTGAAGCTTTCTTT
>.|.|TRBJ1-5|TRBV6-5
CASSYSPNQPQHF
TGTGCCAGCAGTTACTCTCCCAATCAGCCCCAGCATTTT
>.|once|TRBJ2-7|TRBV12-3/TRBV12-4
CASSPDGYSSLGWEQYF
TGTGCCAGCTCACCAGACGGTTACAGCTCCCTGGGGTGGGAGCAGTACTTC
>TRBD1|.|TRBJ2-1|TRBV27
CASGGQGALYNEQFF
TGTGCCAGCGGTGGACAGGGGGCCTTGTACAATGAGCAGTTCTTC
>.|.|TRBJ2-3|TRBV28
CASSLSTGRTSGATDTQYF
TGTGCCAGCAGTTTATCGACAGGGAGGACGAGCGGGGCCACAGATACGCAGTATTTT
>.|many|TRBJ2-7|TRBV7-2
CASSSQQGYEQYF
TGTGCCAGCAGCTCCCAACAGGGTTACGAGCAGTACTTC
>.|many|TRBJ1-1|TRBV5-5
CASSRGADLEAFF
TGTGCCAGCAGCCGGGGAGCGGATTTGGAAGCTTTCTTT
>.|few|TRBJ2-1|TRBV14
CASSQARQARNEQFF
TGTGCCAGCAGCCAAGCAAGACAGGCCAGGAATGAGCAGTTCTTC
>.|.|TRBJ2-1|TRBV3-1
CASSGPYRAEQFF
TGTGCCAGCAGCGGCCCTTACAGGGCCGAGCAGTTCTTC
>.|many|TRBJ2-3|TRBV6-1
CASSLGPRVNTQYF
TGTGCCAGCAGTCTGGGACCGCGCGTGAATACGCAGTATTTT
>TRBD2|.|TRBJ2-7|TRBV6-4
CASPRTSRTYEQYF
TGTGCCAGTCCGCGGACTAGCAGGACCTACGAGCAGTACTTC
>TRBD2|.|TRBJ2-4|TRBV10-3
CAISEYGLAENIQYF
TGTGCCATCAGTGAGTACGGACTAGCAGAAAACATTCAGTACTTC
>.|.|TRBJ2-1|TRBV5-1
CASSLDLQGNEQFF
TGCGCCAGCAGCTTGGACCTCCAGGGGAATGAGCAGTTCTTC
>.|few|TRBJ1-5|TRBV15
CATSGGRRGGNQPQHF
TGTGCCACCAGCGGCGGCCGGCGGGGGGGTAATCAGCCCCAGCATTTT
>TRBD1|few|TRBJ2-1|TRBV4-1
CASSDRVGVNNEQFF
TGCGCCAGCAGCGACAGGGTCGGGGTTAACAATGAGCAGTTCTTC
>TRBD1|once|TRBJ1-1|TRBV6-1
CASTRGQGNTEAFF
TGTGCCAGCACCCGAGGACAGGGGAACACTGAAGCTTTCTTT
>.|.|TRBJ2-3|TRBV7-2
CASSLGVYLSTDTQYF
TGTGCCAGCAGCTTAGGGGTCTACCTAAGCACAGATACGCAGTATTTT
>.|few|TRBJ2-1|TRBV4-1
CASSQPDGTVYNEQFF
TGCGCCAGCAGCCAACCTGACGGGACGGTCTACAATGAGCAGTTCTTC
>.|few|TRBJ2-1|TRBV9
CASSPTWGDPYNEQFF
TGTGCCAGCAGCCCCACCTGGGGGGACCCCTACAATGAGCAGTTCTTC
>TRBD1|many|TRBJ2-5|TRBV20-1
CSAYETGAETQYF
TGCAGTGCTTATGAGACAGGGGCGGAGACCCAGTACTTC
>.|few|TRBJ2-3|TRBV24-1
CATSDSRVFATDTQYF
TGTGCCACCAGTGATAGCAGGGTCTTCGCAACAGATACGCAGTATTTT
>.|few|TRBJ2-7|TRBV7-9
CASSLLQGSSEQYF
TGTGCCAGCAGCTTACTGCAGGGCTCGAGTGAGCAGTACTTC
>.|many|TRBJ2-7|TRBV18
CASSPRSLDEQYF
TGTGCCAGCTCACCCCGGTCCCTCGACGAGCAGTACTTC
>.|many|TRBJ2-5|TRBV11-2
CASTQGLAEETQYF
TGTGCCAGCACCCAGGGGCTAGCGGAAGAGACCCAGTACTTC
>.|.|TRBJ2-7|TRBV12-3/TRBV12-4
CASSFHGVEQYF
TGTGCCAGCAGTTTTCATGGAGTCGAGCAGTACTTC
>.|many|TRBJ2-1|TRBV20-1
CSVQIDNEQFF
TGCAGTGTACAGATAGACAATGAGCAGTTCTTC
>TRBD1|many|TRBJ2-3|TRBV30
CAGTVASTDTQYF
TGTGCCGGGACAGTGGCTAGCACAGATACGCAGTATTTT
>.|.|TRBJ2-7|TRBV6-2/TRBV6-3
CASSSGQYTYEQYF
TGTGCCAGCAGTTCAGGACAGTACACCTACGAGCAGTACTTC
>TRBD1|many|TRBJ1-2|TRBV7-9
CASPYPRETGSYGYTF
TGTGCCAGCCCCTATCCCCGTGAGACAGGGTCCTATGGCTACACCTTC
>.|few|TRBJ1-1|TRBV5-1
CASSSAPPGGGPEAFF
TGCGCCAGCAGCAGTGCCCCCCCCGGGGGGGGACCTGAAGCTTTCTTT
>.|.|TRBJ1-1|TRBV20-1
CSAALGWTPKMNTEAFF
TGCAGTGCCGCCCTAGGATGGACGCCTAAAATGAACACTGAAGCTTTCTTT
>.|few|TRBJ2-4|TRBV28
CASSSNGGSKNIQYF
TGTGCCAGCAGTTCCAATGGGGGTTCAAAAAACATTCAGTACTTC
>.|many|TRBJ2-1|TRBV2
CASGTGSYNEQFF
TGTGCCAGCGGGACCGGGAGTTACAATGAGCAGTTCTTC
>.|many|TRBJ1-5|TRBV7-8
CASSLAGGYQPQHF
TGTGCCAGCAGCTTAGCGGGCGGGTATCAGCCCCAGCATTTT
>.|few|TRBJ2-1|TRBV18
CASSPGAGLNNEQFF
TGTGCCAGCTCACCCGGAGCGGGTCTCAACAATGAGCAGTTCTTC
>.|many|TRBJ1-6|TRBV12-3/TRBV12-4
CASSLAGYNSPLHF
TGTGCCAGCAGTTTAGCAGGCTATAATTCACCCCTCCACTTT
>.|many|TRBJ2-2|TRBV20-1
CSALGAITGELFF
TGCAGTGCCTTAGGGGCGATCACCGGGGAGCTGTTTTTT
>.|.|TRBJ1-2|TRBV7-9
CASTTRRREKSNYGYTF
TGTGCCAGCACTACTCGTCGAAGGGAAAAATCCAACTATGGCTACACCTTC